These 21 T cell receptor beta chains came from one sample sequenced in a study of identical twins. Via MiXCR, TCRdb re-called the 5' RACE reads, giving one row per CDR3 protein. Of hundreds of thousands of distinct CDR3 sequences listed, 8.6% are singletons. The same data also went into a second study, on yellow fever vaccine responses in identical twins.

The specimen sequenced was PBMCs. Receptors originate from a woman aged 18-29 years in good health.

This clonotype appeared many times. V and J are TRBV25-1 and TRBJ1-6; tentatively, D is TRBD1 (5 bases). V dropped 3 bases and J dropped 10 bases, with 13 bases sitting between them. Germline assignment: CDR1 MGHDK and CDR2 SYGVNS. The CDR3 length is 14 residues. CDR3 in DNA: TGTGCCAGCAGTGACCTAGGAGGGGTATCACCCCTCCACTTT. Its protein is CASSDLGGVSPLHF.

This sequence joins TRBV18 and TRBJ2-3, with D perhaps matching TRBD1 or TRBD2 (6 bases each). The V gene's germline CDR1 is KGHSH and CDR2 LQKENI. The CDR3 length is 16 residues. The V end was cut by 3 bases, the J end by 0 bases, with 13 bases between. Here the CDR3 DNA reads TGTGCCAGCTCACCGCTACAGGGACTGAGCACAGATACGCAGTATTTT. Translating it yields CASSPLQGLSTDTQYF.

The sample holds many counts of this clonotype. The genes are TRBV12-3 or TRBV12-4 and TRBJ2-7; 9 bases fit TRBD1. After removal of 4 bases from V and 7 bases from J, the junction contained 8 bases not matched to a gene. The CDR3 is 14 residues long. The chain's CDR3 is CASSSGTGIEEQYF. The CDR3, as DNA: TGTGCCAGCAGTTCCGGGACAGGGATTGAGGAGCAGTACTTC.

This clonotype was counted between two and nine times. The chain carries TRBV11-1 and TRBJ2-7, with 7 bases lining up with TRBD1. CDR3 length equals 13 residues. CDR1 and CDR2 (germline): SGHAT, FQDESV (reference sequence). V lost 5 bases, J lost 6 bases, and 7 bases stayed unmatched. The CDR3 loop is CASSRDRAAEQYF. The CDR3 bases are TGTGCCAGCAGCCGAGACAGGGCGGCCGAGCAGTACTTC.

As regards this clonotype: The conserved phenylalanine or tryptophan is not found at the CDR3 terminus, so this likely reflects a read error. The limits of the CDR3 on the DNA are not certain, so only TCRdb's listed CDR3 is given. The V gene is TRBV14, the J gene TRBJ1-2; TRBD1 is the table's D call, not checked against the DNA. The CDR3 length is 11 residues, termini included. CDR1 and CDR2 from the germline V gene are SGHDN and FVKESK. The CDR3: CASSQGPGQRV.

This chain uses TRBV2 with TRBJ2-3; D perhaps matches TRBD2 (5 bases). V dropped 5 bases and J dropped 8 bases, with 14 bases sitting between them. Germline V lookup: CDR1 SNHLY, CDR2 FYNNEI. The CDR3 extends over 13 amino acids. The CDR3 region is CASSSPLAATQYF. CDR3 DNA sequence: TGTGCCAGCAGTTCACCGCTAGCAGCTACGCAGTATTTT.

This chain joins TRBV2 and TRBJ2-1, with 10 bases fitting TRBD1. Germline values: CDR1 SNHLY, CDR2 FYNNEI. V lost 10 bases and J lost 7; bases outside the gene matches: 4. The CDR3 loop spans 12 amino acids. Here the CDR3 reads CATTGGLNEQFF. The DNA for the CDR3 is TGTGCCACGACAGGGGGCTTAAATGAGCAGTTCTTC.

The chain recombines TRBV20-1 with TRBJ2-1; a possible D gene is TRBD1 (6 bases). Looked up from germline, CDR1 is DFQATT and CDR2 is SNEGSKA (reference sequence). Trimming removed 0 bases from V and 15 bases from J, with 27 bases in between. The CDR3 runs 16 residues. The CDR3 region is CSARDPSKGDNRPRFF. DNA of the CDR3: TGCAGTGCTAGAGACCCCTCCAAGGGGGACAATCGACCTCGGTTCTTC.

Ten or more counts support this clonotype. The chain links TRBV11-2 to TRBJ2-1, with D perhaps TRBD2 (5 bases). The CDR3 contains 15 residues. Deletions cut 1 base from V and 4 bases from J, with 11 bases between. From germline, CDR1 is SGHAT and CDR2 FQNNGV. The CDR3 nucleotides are TGTGCCAGCAGCTTAGGGGAGCGAGTTTACAATGAGCAGTTCTTC. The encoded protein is CASSLGERVYNEQFF.

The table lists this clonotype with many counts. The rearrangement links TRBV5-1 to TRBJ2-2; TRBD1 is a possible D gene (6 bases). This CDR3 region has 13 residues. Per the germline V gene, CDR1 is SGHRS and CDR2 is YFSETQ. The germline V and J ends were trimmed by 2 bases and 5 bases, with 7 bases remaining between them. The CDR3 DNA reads TGCGCCAGCAGCTTACAGGGAACCGGGGAGCTGTTTTTT. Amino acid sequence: CASSLQGTGELFF.

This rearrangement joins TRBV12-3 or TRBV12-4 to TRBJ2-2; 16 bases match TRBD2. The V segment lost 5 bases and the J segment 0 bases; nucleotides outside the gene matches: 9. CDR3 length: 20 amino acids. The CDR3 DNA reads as TGTGCCAGCAGTCCCGGGACTAGCGGGAGGGTCTACTCGAACACCGGGGAGCTGTTTTTT. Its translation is CASSPGTSGRVYSNTGELFF.

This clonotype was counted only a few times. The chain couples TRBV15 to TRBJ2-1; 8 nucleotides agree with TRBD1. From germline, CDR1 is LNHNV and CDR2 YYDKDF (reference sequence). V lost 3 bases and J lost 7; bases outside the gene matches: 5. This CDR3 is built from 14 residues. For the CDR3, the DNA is TGTGCCACCAGCAGTCGGACAGGGAATAATGAGCAGTTCTTC. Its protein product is CATSSRTGNNEQFF. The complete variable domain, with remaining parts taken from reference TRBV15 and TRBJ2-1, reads DAMVIQNPRYQVTQFGKPVTLSCSQTLNHNVMYWYQQKSSQAPKLLFHYYDKDFNNEADTPDNFQSRRPNTSFCFLDIRSPGLGDTAMYLCATSSRTGNNEQFFGPGTRLTVL.

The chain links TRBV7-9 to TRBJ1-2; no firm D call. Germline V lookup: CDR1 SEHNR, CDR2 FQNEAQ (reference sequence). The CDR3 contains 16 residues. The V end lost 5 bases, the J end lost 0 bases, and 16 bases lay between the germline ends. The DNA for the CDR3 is TGTGCCAGCAGCGTAGAGGCCAGCCTATCTAACTATGGCTACACCTTC. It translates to CASSVEASLSNYGYTF.

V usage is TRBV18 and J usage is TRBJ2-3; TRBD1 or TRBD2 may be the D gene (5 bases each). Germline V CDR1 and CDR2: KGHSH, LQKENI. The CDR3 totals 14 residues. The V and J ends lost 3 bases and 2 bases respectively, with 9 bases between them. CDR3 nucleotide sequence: TGTGCCAGCTCACCCTTGGGGGACACAGATACGCAGTATTTT. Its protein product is CASSPLGDTDTQYF.

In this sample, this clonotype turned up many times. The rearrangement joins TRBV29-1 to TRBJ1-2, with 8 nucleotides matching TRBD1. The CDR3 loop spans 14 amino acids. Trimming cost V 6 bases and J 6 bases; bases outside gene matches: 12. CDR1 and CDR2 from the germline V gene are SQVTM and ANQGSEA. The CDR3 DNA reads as TGCAGCGTCCGACCCATGGACAGGGTAGATGGCTACACCTTC. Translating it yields CSVRPMDRVDGYTF.

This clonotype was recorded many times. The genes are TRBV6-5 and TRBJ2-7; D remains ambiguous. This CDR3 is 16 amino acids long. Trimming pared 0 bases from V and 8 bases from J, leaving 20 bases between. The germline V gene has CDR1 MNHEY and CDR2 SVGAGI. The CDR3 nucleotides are TGTGCCAGCAGTTACTCCTTGGATCCTCGTTCGGCACAGCAGTACTTC. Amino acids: CASSYSLDPRSAQQYF.

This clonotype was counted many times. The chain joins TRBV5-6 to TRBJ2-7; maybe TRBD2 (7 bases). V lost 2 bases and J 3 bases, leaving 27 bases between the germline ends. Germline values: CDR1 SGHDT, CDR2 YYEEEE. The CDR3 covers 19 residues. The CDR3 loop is CASSLPQYGGLETFYEQYF. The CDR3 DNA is TGTGCCAGCAGCTTACCCCAGTACGGGGGGCTCGAGACTTTCTACGAGCAGTACTTC. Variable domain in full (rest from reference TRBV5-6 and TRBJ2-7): DAGVTQSPTHLIKTRGQQVTLRCSPKSGHDTVSWYQQALGQGPQFIFQYYEEEERQRGNFPDRFSGHQFPNYSSELNVNALLLGDSALYLCASSLPQYGGLETFYEQYFGPGTRLTVT.

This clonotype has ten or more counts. CDR3 region: CASSPLRSSTDTQYF. The CDR3 DNA reads as TGCGCCAGCAGCCCACTTAGGTCTAGCACAGATACGCAGTATTTT. The chain joins TRBV5-1 to TRBJ2-3; no reliable D call. V lost 4 bases and J lost 0, with 12 bases in between. The CDR3 totals 15 residues. Germline V gives CDR1 SGHRS, CDR2 YFSETQ.

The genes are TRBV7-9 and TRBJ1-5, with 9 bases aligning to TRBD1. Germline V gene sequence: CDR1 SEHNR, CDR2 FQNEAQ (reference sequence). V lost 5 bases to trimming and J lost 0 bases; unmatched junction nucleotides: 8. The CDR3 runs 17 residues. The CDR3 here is CASSRTGGANSNQPQHF. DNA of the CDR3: TGTGCCAGCAGCCGAACAGGGGGCGCGAATAGCAATCAGCCCCAGCATTTT.

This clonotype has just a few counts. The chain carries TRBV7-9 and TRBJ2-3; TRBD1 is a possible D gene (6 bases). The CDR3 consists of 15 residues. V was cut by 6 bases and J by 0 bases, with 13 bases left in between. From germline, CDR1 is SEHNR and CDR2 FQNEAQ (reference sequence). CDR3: CASSRDISSTDTQYF. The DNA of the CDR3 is TGTGCCAGCAGTAGGGACATTAGTAGCACAGATACGCAGTATTTT.

The CDR3 sequence: CASSLSVAGANVLTF. The CDR3 DNA reads TGTGCCAGCAGCTTATCAGTGGCTGGGGCCAACGTCCTGACTTTC. The chain joins TRBV7-9 to TRBJ2-6, with D unclear. This CDR3 has 15 residues. From germline, CDR1 is SEHNR and CDR2 FQNEAQ (reference sequence). Deletions cut 2 bases from V and 2 bases from J, with 7 bases between.